This TCR beta chain derives from a study of blood T cell repertoires in COVID-19. On the study more broadly: The analysed material was cDNA or gDNA that came from T cells, B-cell-depleted T cells, or PBMCs.

Here immunoSEQ multiplex PCR was the method, and the copy in TCRdb shows in-frame clones only, minus some. The table shows about 42,000 clones, with roughly nine tenths occurring only once. The germline gives CDR1 SGHTA, CDR2 FQGTGA. The V segment lost 2 bases and the J segment 7 bases; nucleotides outside the gene matches: 12. The CDR3 length is 17 residues. The V and J genes are TRBV7-3 and TRBJ2-2; 8 bases are shared with TRBD1. The TCR sequence derives from an older man with active COVID-19. The material sequenced was peripheral blood. The CDR3 DNA sequence: TGTGCCAGCAGCTTATGGGGTTCAGGGGGCGCCGGCGGGGAGCTGTTTTTT. Translation: CASSLWGSGGAGGELFF.